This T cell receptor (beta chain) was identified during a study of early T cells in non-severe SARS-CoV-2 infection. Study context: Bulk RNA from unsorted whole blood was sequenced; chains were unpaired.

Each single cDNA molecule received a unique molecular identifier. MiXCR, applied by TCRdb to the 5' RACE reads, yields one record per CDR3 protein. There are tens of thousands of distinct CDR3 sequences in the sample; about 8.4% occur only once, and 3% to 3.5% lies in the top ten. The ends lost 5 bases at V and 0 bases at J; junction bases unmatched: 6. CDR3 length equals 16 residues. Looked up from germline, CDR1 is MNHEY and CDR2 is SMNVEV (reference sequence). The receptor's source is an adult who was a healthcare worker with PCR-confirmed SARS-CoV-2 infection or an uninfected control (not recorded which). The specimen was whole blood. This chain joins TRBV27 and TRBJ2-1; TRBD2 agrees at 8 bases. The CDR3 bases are TGTGCCAGCAGTCCCCGGGGGGGATACTCCTACAATGAGCAGTTCTTC. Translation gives CASSPRGGYSYNEQFF.